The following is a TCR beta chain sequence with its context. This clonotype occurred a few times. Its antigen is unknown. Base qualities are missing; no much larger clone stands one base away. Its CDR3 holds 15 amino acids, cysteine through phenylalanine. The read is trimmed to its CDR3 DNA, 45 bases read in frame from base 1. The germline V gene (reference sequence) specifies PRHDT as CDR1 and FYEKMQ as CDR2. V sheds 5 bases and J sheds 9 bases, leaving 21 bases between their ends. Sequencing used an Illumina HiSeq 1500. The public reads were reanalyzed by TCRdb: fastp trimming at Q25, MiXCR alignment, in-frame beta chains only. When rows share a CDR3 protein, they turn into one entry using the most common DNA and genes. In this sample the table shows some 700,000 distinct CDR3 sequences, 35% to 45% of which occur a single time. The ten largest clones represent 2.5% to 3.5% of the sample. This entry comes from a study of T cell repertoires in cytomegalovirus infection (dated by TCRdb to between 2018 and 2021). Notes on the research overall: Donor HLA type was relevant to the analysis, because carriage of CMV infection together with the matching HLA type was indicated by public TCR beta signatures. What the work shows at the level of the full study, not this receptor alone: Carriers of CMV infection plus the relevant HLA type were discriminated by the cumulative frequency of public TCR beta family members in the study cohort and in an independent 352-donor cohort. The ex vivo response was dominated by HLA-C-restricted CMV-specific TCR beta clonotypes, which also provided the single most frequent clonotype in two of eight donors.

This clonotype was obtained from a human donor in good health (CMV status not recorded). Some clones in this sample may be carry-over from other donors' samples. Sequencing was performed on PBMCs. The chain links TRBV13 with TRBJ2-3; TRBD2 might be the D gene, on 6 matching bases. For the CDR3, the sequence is CASSPPPGESPTQYF. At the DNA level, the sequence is TGTGCCAGCAGCCCCCCTCCGGGAGAATCTCCCACGCAGTATTTT.